These T cell receptor beta chains were read from a single sample in a study of beta chain features in type 1 diabetes. Produced via immunoSEQ multiplex PCR; TCRdb's table is partial and in-frame only. Altogether some 350,000 clones are present, 9.6% being singletons, with the ten largest covering 0.6%. Source material: central memory CD4+ T cells from blood. Receptor source: a man aged 25 to 45 with type 1 diabetes. CDR3s include the opening cysteine and the closing phenylalanine or tryptophan. Fields, in order: clone size, D gene, J gene, V gene, CDR3 protein, CDR3 DNA. D genes are given only for firm matches. Size is stated for part of the rows, as once, few or many counts, or as a class when the clone is expanded.

size: NA
D: TRBD2
J: TRBJ2-5
V: TRBV4-3
CDR3: CASSHMGLGGETQYF
DNA: TGCGCCAGCAGCCACATGGGACTCGGGGGGGAGACCCAGTACTTC

size: NA
D: NA
J: TRBJ2-7
V: TRBV7-2
CDR3: CASSREVYEQYF
DNA: TGTGCCAGCAGCCGCGAAGTCTACGAGCAGTACTTC

size: NA
D: TRBD1
J: TRBJ1-2
V: TRBV5-1
CDR3: CASSLGQGAGYTF
DNA: TGCGCCAGCAGCTTGGGACAGGGGGCTGGCTACACCTTC

size: few
D: NA
J: TRBJ2-7
V: TRBV2
CDR3: CASRGSYEQYF
DNA: TGTGCCAGCAGGGGTTCCTACGAGCAGTACTTC

size: NA
D: NA
J: TRBJ1-1
V: TRBV10-3
CDR3: CASNRQNMNTEAFF
DNA: TGTGCCTCGAACCGCCAAAACATGAACACTGAAGCTTTCTTT

size: few
D: NA
J: TRBJ2-2
V: TRBV30
CDR3: CAWSRAPGYTGELFF
DNA: TGTGCCTGGAGTAGGGCCCCGGGGTATACCGGGGAGCTGTTTTTT

size: few
D: TRBD1
J: TRBJ2-1
V: TRBV4-1
CDR3: CASSQMGQGASYNEQFF
DNA: TGCGCCAGCAGCCAAATGGGACAGGGGGCCTCCTACAATGAGCAGTTCTTC

size: NA
D: NA
J: TRBJ2-7
V: TRBV6-5
CDR3: CASSYGPGNSYEQYF
DNA: TGTGCCAGCAGTTACGGCCCTGGGAACTCCTACGAGCAGTACTTC

size: NA
D: TRBD1
J: TRBJ2-7
V: TRBV10-3
CDR3: CAIRGDRGVSYEQYF
DNA: TGTGCCATCAGGGGAGACAGGGGCGTCTCCTACGAGCAGTACTTC

size: few
D: NA
J: TRBJ2-1
V: TRBV29-1
CDR3: CSGRSPRRNEQFF
DNA: TGCAGCGGGAGGTCCCCCAGGAGGAATGAGCAGTTCTTC

size: NA
D: NA
J: TRBJ2-7
V: TRBV18
CDR3: CASSPPVAGKTYEQYF
DNA: TGTGCCAGCTCACCACCGGTGGCAGGGAAGACCTACGAGCAGTACTTC

size: few
D: NA
J: TRBJ1-2
V: TRBV7-9
CDR3: CASSLTGSDGYTF
DNA: TGTGCCAGCAGCCTGACGGGGAGTGATGGCTACACCTTC

size: few
D: NA
J: TRBJ2-3
V: TRBV6-5
CDR3: CASSYSGVSHRDTQYF
DNA: TGTGCCAGCAGTTACTCGGGGGTCTCACATCGGGATACGCAGTATTTT

size: NA
D: TRBD1
J: TRBJ2-5
V: TRBV7-9
CDR3: CASSSTTLDRAETQYF
DNA: TGTGCCAGCAGCTCCACGACCCTTGACAGGGCGGAGACCCAGTACTTC

size: NA
D: TRBD2
J: TRBJ2-1
V: TRBV7-2
CDR3: CASSLGLAVADEQFF
DNA: TGTGCCAGCAGCTTGGGACTAGCGGTCGCGGATGAGCAGTTCTTC

size: few
D: NA
J: TRBJ2-4
V: TRBV11-2
CDR3: CASSFTLDIQYF
DNA: TGTGCCAGCAGCTTCACCCTAGACATTCAGTACTTC

size: many
D: NA
J: TRBJ1-1
V: TRBV21-1
CDR3: CASSKFRRQANTEAFF
DNA: TGTGCCAGCAGCAAATTTCGGAGACAGGCCAACACTGAAGCTTTCTTT

size: few
D: NA
J: TRBJ2-6
V: TRBV19
CDR3: CASSAVWAASGANVLTF
DNA: TGTGCCAGTAGTGCAGTTTGGGCGGCCTCTGGGGCCAACGTCCTGACTTTC

size: few
D: NA
J: TRBJ2-5
V: TRBV5-1
CDR3: CASSPWVGQQETQYF
DNA: TGCGCCAGCAGCCCCTGGGTCGGGCAGCAAGAGACCCAGTACTTC

size: few
D: NA
J: TRBJ1-1
V: TRBV11-2
CDR3: CASSPWGGADTEAFF
DNA: TGTGCCAGCAGCCCCTGGGGAGGGGCAGACACTGAAGCTTTCTTT

size: few
D: NA
J: TRBJ2-7
V: TRBV28
CDR3: CASSLWASSYEQYF
DNA: TGTGCCAGCAGTTTATGGGCGTCCTCCTACGAGCAGTACTTC

size: NA
D: TRBD2
J: TRBJ2-1
V: TRBV11-3
CDR3: CASSRTSGFEQFF
DNA: TGTGCCAGCAGCCGGACTAGCGGGTTTGAGCAGTTCTTC

size: few
D: NA
J: TRBJ1-4
V: TRBV4-3
CDR3: CASSPGGARLANEKLFF
DNA: TGCGCCAGCAGCCCCGGGGGGGCGCGTCTGGCTAATGAAAAACTGTTTTTT

size: NA
D: NA
J: TRBJ1-2
V: TRBV7-9
CDR3: CASSLARDTSNYGYTF
DNA: TGTGCCAGCAGCTTAGCTAGGGACACATCTAACTATGGCTACACCTTC

size: NA
D: TRBD1
J: TRBJ2-7
V: TRBV25-1
CDR3: CASTRTGYYEQYF
DNA: TGTGCCAGCACACGGACAGGATATTACGAGCAGTACTTC

size: NA
D: NA
J: TRBJ2-5
V: TRBV6-6
CDR3: CASRAGLARETQYF
DNA: TGTGCCAGCAGGGCTGGTCTAGCTAGGGAGACCCAGTACTTC

size: few
D: TRBD1
J: TRBJ1-1
V: TRBV5-6
CDR3: CASSPGGGDTEAFF
DNA: TGTGCCAGCAGTCCAGGGGGCGGCGACACTGAAGCTTTCTTT

size: NA
D: NA
J: TRBJ2-7
V: TRBV6-1
CDR3: CASKGSELEQYF
DNA: TGTGCCTCCAAGGGTTCGGAGCTCGAGCAGTACTTC

size: few
D: NA
J: TRBJ2-1
V: TRBV15
CDR3: CATSRDLLADEQFF
DNA: TGTGCCACCAGCAGAGATCTTTTAGCGGATGAGCAGTTCTTC

size: many
D: NA
J: TRBJ1-2
V: TRBV7-6
CDR3: CASSLAESGGYTF
DNA: TGTGCCAGCAGCTTGGCCGAGTCGGGAGGCTACACCTTC

size: many
D: TRBD1
J: TRBJ2-1
V: TRBV2
CDR3: CASTLDRYNEQFF
DNA: TGTGCCAGCACTCTGGACAGGTACAATGAGCAGTTCTTC

size: NA
D: NA
J: TRBJ2-2
V: TRBV27
CDR3: CASSLMSGRRSITGELFF
DNA: TGTGCCAGCAGTTTAATGTCCGGGCGTCGTTCTATCACCGGGGAGCTGTTTTTT

size: few
D: NA
J: TRBJ2-1
V: TRBV6-4
CDR3: CASSDSGLSYNEQFF
DNA: TGTGCCAGCAGTGACTCAGGACTATCCTACAATGAGCAGTTCTTC

size: few
D: TRBD1
J: TRBJ1-5
V: TRBV7-9
CDR3: CASSSPQAGGGGPQHF
DNA: TGTGCCAGCAGCTCACCCCAGGCAGGGGGCGGTGGGCCCCAGCATTTT